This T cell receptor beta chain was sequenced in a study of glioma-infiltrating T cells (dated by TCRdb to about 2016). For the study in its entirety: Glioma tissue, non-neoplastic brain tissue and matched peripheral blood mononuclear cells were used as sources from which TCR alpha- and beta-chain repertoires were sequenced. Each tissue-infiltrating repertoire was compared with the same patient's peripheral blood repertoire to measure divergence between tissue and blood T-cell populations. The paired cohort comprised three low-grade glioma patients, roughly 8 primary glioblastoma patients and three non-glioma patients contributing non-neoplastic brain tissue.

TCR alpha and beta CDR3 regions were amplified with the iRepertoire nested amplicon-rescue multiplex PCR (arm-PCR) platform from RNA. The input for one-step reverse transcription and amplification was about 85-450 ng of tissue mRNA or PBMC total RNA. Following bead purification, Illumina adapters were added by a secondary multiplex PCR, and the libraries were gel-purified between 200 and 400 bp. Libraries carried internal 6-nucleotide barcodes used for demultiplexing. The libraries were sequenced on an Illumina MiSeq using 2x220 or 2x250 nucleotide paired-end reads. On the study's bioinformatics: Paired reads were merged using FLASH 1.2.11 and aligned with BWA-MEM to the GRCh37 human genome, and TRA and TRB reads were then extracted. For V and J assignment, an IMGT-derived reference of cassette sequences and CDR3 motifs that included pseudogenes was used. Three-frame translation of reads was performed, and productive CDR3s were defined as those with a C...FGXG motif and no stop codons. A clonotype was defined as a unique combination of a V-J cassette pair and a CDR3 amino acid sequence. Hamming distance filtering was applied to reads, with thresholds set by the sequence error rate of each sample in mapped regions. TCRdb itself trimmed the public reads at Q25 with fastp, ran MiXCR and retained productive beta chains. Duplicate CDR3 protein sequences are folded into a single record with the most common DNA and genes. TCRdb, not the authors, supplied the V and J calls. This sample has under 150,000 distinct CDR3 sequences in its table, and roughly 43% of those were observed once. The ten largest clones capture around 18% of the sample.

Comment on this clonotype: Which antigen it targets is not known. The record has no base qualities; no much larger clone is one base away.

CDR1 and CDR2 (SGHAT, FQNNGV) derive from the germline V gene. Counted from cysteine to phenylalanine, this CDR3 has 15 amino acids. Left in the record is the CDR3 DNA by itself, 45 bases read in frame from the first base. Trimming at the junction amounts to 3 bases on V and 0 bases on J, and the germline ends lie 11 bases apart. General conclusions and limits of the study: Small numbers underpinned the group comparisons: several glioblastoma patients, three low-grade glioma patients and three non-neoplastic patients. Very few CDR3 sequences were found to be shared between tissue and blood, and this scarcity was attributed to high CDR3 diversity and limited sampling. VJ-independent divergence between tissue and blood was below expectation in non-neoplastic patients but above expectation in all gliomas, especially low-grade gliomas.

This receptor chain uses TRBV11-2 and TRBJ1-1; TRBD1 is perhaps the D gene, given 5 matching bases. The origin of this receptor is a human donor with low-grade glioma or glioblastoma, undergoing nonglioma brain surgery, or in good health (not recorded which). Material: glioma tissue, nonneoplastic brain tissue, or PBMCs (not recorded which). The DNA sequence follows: TGTGCCAGCAGCTTGGGGCACCATATGAACACTGAAGCTTTCTTT. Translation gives CASSLGHHMNTEAFF. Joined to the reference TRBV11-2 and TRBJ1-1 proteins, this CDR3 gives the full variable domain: EAGVAQSPRYKIIEKRQSVAFWCNPISGHATLYWYQQILGQGPKLLIQFQNNGVVDDSQLPKDRFSAERLKGVDSTLKIQPAKLEDSAVYLCASSLGHHMNTEAFFGQGTRLTVV.